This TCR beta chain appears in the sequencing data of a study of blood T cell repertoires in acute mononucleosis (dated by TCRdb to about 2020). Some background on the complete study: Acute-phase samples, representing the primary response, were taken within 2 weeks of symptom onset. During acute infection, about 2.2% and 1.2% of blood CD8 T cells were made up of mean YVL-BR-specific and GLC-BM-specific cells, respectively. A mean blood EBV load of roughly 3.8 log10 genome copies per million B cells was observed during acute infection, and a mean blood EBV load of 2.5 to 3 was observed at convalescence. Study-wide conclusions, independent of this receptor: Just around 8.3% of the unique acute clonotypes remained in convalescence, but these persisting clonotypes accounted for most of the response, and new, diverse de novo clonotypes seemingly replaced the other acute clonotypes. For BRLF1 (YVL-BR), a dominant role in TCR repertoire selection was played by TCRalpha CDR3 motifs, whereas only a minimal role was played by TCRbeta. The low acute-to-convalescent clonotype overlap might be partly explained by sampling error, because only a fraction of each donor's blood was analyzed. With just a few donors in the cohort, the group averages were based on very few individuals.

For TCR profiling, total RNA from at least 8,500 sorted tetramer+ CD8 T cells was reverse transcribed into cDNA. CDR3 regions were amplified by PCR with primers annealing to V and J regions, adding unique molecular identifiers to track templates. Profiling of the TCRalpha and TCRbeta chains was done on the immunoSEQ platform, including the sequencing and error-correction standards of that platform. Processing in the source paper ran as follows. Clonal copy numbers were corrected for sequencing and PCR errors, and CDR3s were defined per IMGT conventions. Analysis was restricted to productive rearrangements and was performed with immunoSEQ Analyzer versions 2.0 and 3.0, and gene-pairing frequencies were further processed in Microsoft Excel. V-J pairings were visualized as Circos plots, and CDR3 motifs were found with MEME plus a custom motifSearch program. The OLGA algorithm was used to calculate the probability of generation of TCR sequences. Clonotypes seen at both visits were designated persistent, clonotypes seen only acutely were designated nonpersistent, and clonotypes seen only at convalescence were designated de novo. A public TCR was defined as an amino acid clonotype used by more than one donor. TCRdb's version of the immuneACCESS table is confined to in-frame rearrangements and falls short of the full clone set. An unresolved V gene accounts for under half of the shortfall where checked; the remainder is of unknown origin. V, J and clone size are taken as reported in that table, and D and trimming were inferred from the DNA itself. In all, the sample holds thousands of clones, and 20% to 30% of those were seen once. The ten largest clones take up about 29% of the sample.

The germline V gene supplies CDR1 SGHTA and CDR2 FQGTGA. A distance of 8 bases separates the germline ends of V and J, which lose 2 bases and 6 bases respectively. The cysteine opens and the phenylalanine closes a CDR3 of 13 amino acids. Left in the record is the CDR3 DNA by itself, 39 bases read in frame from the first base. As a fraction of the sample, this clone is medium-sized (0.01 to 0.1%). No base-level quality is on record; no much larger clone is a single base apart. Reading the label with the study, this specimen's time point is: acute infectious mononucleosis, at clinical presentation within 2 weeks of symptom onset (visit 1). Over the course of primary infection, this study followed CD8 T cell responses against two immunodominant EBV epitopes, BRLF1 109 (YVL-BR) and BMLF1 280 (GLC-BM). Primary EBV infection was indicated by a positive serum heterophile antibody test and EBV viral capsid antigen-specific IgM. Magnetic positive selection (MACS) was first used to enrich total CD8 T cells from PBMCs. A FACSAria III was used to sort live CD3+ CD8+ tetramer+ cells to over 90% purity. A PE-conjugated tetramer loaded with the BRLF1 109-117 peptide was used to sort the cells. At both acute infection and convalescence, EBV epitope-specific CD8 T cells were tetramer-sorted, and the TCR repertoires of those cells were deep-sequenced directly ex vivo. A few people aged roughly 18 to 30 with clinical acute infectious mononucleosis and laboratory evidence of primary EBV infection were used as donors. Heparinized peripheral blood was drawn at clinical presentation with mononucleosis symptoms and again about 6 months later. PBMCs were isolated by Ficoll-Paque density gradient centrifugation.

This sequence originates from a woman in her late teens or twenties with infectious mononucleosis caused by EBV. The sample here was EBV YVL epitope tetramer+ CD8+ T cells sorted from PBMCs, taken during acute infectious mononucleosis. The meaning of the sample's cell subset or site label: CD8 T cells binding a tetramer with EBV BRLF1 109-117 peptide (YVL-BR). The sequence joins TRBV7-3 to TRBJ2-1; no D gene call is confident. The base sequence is TGTGCCAGCAGCTTACTGCACAGCAATGAGCAGTTCTTC. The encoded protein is CASSLLHSNEQFF. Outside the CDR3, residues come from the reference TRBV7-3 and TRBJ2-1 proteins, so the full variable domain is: GAGVSQTPSNKVTEKGKYVELRCDPISGHTALYWYRQSLGQGPEFLIYFQGTGAADDSGLPNDRFFAVRPEGSVSTLKIQRTERGDSAVYLCASSLLHSNEQFFGPGTRLTVL.